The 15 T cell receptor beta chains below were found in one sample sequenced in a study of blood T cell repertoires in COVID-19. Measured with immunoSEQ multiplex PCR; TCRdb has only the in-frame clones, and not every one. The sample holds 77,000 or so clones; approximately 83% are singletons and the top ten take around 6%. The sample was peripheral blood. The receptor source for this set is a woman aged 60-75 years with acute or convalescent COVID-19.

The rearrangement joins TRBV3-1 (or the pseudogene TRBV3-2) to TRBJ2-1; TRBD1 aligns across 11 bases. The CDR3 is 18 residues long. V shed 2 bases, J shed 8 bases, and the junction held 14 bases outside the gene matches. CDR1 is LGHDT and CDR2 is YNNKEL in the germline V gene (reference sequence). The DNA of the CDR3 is TGTGCCAGCAGCCAAAATGGGCCGGGACAGGGGGGAAGGTATGAGCAGTTCTTC. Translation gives CASSQNGPGQGGRYEQFF.

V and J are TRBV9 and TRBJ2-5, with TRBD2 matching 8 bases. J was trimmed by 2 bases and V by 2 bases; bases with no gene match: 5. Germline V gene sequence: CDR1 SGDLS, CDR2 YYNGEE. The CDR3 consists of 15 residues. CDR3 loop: CASSVLAGSQETQYF. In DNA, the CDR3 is TGTGCCAGCAGCGTTTTAGCGGGGAGTCAAGAGACCCAGTACTTC.

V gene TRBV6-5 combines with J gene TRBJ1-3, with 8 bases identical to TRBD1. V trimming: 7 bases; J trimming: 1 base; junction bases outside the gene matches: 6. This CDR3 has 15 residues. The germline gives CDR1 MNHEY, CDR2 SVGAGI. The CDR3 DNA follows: TGTGCCAGCAATTTACAGGGGGTGTCTGGAAACACCATATATTTT. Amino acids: CASNLQGVSGNTIYF.

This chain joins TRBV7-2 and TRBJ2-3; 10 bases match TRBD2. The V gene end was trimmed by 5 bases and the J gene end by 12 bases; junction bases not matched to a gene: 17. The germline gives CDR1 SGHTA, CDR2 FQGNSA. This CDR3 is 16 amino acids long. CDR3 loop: CASSPGVAGGQALQYF. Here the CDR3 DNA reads TGTGCCAGCAGCCCCGGGGTAGCGGGGGGCCAAGCCCTCCAGTATTTT.

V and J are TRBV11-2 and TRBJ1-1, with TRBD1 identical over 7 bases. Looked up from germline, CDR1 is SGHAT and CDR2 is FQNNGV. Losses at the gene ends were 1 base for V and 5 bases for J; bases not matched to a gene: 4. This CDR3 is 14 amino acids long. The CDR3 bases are TGTGCCAGCAGCTTAGGAGGGGGCGTTACTGAAGCTTTCTTT. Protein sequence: CASSLGGGVTEAFF.

This chain's CDR3 is CASSPLGGASNEQYF. The CDR3 nucleotides are TGTGCCAGCAGCCCCCTCGGGGGGGCGAGCAACGAGCAGTACTTC. V and J are TRBV27 and TRBJ2-7, with TRBD2 matching 8 bases. CDR1 and CDR2 (germline): MNHEY, SMNVEV (reference sequence). Losses at the gene ends were 6 bases for V and 5 bases for J; bases not matched to a gene: 12. The CDR3 contains 15 residues.

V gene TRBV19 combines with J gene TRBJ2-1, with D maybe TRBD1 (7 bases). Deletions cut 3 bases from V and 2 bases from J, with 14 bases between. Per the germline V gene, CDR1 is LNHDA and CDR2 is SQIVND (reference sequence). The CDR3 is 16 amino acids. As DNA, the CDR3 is TGTGCCAGTAGTATGTCTGGAGGGGGCGCCTACAATGAGCAGTTCTTC. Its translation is CASSMSGGGAYNEQFF.

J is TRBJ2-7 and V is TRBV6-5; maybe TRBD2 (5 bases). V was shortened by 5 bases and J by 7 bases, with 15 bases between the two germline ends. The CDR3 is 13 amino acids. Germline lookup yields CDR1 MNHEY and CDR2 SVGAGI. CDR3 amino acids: CASSPRGPREQYF. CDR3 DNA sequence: TGTGCCAGCAGTCCTCGGGGTCCGCGGGAGCAGTACTTC.

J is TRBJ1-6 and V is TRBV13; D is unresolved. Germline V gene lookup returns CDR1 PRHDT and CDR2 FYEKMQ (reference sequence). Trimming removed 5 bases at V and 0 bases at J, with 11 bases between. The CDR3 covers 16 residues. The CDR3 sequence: CASSLSVSSYNSPLHF. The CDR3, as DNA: TGTGCCAGCAGCCTTTCCGTCAGCTCCTATAATTCACCCCTCCACTTT.

CDR3 loop: CASSLVGQGGSQETQYF. Written as DNA, the CDR3 is TGTGCCAGCAGCTTAGTTGGACAGGGTGGGTCCCAAGAGACCCAGTACTTC. The chain recombines TRBV11-2 with TRBJ2-5; 8 bases line up with TRBD1. CDR3 length: 17 amino acids. Germline assignment: CDR1 SGHAT and CDR2 FQNNGV. J gave up 1 base and V 1 base, and 8 bases lay outside the gene matches.

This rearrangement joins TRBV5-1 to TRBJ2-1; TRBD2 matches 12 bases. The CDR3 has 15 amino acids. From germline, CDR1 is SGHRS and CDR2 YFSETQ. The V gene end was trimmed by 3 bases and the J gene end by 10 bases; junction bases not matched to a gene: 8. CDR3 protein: CASSSLAGGQSEQFF. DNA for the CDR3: TGCGCCAGCAGCTCACTAGCGGGGGGACAATCGGAGCAGTTCTTC.

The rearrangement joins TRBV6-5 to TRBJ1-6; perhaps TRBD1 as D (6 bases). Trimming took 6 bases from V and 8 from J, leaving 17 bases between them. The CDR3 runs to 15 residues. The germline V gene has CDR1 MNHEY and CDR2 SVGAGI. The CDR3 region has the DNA TGTGCCAGCAGGACGATCCAGGGGAGAGATTCACCCCTCCACTTT. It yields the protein CASRTIQGRDSPLHF.

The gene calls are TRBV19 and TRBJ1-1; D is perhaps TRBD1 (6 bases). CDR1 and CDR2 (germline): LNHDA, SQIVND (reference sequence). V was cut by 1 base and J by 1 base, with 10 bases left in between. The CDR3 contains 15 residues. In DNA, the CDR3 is TGTGCCAGTAGTATAGGACAGGCGACGAACACTGAAGCTTTCTTT. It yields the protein CASSIGQATNTEAFF.

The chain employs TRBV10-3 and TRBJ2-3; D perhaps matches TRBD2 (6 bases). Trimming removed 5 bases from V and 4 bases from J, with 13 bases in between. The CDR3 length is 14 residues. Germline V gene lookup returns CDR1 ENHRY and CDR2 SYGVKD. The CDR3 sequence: CAISPTSGADTQYF. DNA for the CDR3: TGTGCCATCAGTCCCACTTCGGGGGCAGATACGCAGTATTTT.

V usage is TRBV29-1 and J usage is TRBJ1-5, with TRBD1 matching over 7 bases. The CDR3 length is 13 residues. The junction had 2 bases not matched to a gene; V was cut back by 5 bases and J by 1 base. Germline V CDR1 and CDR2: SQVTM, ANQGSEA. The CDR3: CSVRQGSNQPQHF. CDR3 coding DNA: TGCAGCGTTAGACAGGGAAGCAATCAGCCCCAGCATTTT.